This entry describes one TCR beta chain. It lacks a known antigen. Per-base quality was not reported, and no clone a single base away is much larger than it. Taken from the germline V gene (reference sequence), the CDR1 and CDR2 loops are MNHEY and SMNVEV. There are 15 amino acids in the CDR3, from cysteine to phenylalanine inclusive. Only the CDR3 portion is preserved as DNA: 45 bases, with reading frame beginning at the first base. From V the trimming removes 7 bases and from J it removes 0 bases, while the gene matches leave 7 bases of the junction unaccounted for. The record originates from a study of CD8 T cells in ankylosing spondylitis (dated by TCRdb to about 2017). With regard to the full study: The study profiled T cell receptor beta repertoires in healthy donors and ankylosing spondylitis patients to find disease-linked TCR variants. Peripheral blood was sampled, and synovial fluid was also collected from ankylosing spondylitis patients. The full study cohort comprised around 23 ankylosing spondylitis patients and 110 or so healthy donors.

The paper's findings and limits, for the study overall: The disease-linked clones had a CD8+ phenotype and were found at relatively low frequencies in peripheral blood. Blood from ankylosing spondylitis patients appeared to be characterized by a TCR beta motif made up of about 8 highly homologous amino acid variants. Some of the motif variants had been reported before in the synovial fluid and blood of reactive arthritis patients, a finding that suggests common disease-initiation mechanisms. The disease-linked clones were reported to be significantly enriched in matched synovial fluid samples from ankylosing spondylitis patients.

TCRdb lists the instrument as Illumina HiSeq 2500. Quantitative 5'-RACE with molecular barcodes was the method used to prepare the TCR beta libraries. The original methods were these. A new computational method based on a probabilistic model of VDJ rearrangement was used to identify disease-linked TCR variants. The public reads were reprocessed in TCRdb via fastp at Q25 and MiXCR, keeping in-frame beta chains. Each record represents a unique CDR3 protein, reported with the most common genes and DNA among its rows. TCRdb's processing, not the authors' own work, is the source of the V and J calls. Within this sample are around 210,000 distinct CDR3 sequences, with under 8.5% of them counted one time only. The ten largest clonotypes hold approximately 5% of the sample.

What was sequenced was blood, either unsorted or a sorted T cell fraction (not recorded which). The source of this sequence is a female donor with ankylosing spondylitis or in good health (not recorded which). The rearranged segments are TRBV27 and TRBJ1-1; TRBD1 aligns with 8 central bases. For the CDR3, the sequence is CASKEWTGLNTEAFF. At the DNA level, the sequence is TGTGCCAGCAAGGAGTGGACAGGGCTGAACACTGAAGCTTTCTTT.